These T cell receptor beta chains were read from a single sample in a study of T cells after yellow fever vaccination. One entry per CDR3 protein, called by TCRdb with MiXCR from the 5' RACE reads. The table records hundreds of thousands of distinct CDR3 sequences, 19% of them present only once. Material: PBMCs, obtained 15 days after the yellow fever booster vaccination. These receptors all stem from a man aged 25-45 years who received the YFV17D yellow fever vaccine. The CDR3 runs from the conserved cysteine through the conserved F or W. The order of the fields is D gene, clone size, J gene, V gene, CDR3 protein, CDR3 DNA. The D gene is left open where the match is weak. Part of the rows lack a size; the others show once, few, many or a class for expanded clones.

>TRBD2|few|TRBJ2-1|TRBV28
CASRSTLAAYNEQFF
TGTGCCAGCAGGTCTACGCTAGCGGCCTACAATGAGCAGTTCTTC
>-|few|TRBJ2-7|TRBV20-1
CSASRGRDEQYF
TGCAGTGCTAGTCGGGGGCGGGACGAGCAGTACTTC
>-|-|TRBJ2-5|TRBV6-6
CASTVQSQETQYF
TGTGCCAGCACCGTACAGAGCCAAGAGACCCAGTACTTC
>-|-|TRBJ1-2|TRBV5-5
CASSLEMGYGYTF
TGTGCCAGCAGCCTTGAAATGGGATATGGCTACACCTTC
>-|few|TRBJ1-5|TRBV4-3
CASSLSWGNPRAQHF
TGCGCCAGCAGCCTAAGTTGGGGGAATCCTCGGGCCCAGCATTTT
>-|-|TRBJ2-7|TRBV20-1
CSAPGNSYEQYF
TGCAGTGCTCCAGGGAACTCCTACGAGCAGTACTTC
>TRBD2|few|TRBJ2-7|TRBV6-5
CASSYSRLAGGEQYF
TGTGCCAGCAGTTACTCGAGACTAGCGGGAGGCGAGCAGTACTTC
>TRBD1|-|TRBJ2-7|TRBV30
CACGDRAYEQYF
TGTGCCTGCGGGGACAGGGCCTACGAGCAGTACTTC
>-|few|TRBJ2-3|TRBV30
CAWSRVASTDTQYF
TGTGCCTGGAGTCGGGTAGCTAGCACAGATACGCAGTATTTT
>-|many|TRBJ2-3|TRBV5-1
CASSGISTDTQYF
TGCGCCAGCAGCGGGATTTCAACAGATACGCAGTATTTT
>TRBD2|few|TRBJ2-2|TRBV6-1
CASSHHPKISGSLTGELFF
TGTGCCAGCAGTCATCATCCGAAGATTAGCGGGAGCCTCACCGGGGAGCTGTTTTTT